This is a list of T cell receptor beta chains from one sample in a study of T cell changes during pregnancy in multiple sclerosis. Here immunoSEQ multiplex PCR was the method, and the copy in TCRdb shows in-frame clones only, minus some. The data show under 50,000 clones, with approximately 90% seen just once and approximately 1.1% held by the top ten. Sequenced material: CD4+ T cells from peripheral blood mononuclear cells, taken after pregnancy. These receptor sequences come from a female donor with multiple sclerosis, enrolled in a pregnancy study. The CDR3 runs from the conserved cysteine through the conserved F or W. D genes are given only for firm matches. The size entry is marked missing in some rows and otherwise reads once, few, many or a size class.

CASSPTGLSGNTIYF	TGTGCCAGCAGCCCCACAGGGTTGTCTGGAAACACCATATATTTT	-	TRBV7-9	TRBJ1-3	-
CASSPNSPTGNRNQPQHF	TGTGCCAGCAGCCCGAATAGTCCGACAGGGAATCGCAATCAGCCCCAGCATTTT	-	TRBV7-2	TRBJ1-5	TRBD1
CASSLEGTDTQYF	TGTGCCAGCAGCTTGGAGGGGACAGATACGCAGTATTTT	-	TRBV5-4	TRBJ2-3	-
CASSIGAGGPNEQFF	TGTGCCAGCAGCATAGGGGCGGGAGGGCCCAATGAGCAGTTCTTC	-	TRBV11-3	TRBJ2-1	TRBD2
CAWSSLAGVVYQFF	TGTGCCTGGAGTAGTCTAGCGGGAGTTGTGTATCAGTTCTTC	-	TRBV30	TRBJ2-1	TRBD2
CASQRTGSYEQYF	TGCGCCAGCCAAAGGACAGGGAGCTACGAGCAGTACTTC	few	TRBV10-1	TRBJ2-7	TRBD1
CASSDTRIEQFF	TGTGCCAGCAGCGACACTAGAATAGAGCAGTTCTTC	-	TRBV5-4	TRBJ2-1	-
CASSFSSVGGELFF	TGCGCCAGCAGCTTTTCAAGCGTCGGCGGGGAGCTGTTTTTT	-	TRBV5-1	TRBJ2-2	-
CASRLGGGDLYYGYTF	TGTGCCAGCAGACTTGGAGGGGGGGATTTGTATTATGGCTACACCTTC	few	TRBV28	TRBJ1-2	-
CASSLFTGQGAGGYTF	TGTGCCAGCAGCTTGTTCACCGGACAGGGGGCAGGAGGCTACACCTTC	-	TRBV5-4	TRBJ1-2	TRBD1
CASSFQPGLAFNEQFF	TGTGCCAGCAGTTTTCAGCCGGGACTAGCGTTTAATGAGCAGTTCTTC	-	TRBV28	TRBJ2-1	TRBD2
CAISESGQVNTGELFF	TGTGCCATCAGTGAGTCTGGGCAGGTGAACACCGGGGAGCTGTTTTTT	-	TRBV10-3	TRBJ2-2	-
CASSAPGLAGGFGELFF	TGCGCCAGCAGCGCTCCGGGACTAGCGGGAGGTTTCGGGGAGCTGTTTTTT	-	TRBV5-1	TRBJ2-2	TRBD2
CASIRGDEQYF	TGTGCCAGCATCCGGGGGGACGAGCAGTACTTC	-	TRBV7-2	TRBJ2-7	TRBD2
CASSWSTGQNINEQYF	TGTGCCAGCAGCTGGTCGACGGGACAGAATATTAACGAGCAGTACTTC	-	TRBV5-6	TRBJ2-7	TRBD1
CASSEALRLAVAYEQYF	TGTGCCAGCAGTGAAGCGCTTCGGCTAGCGGTTGCCTACGAGCAGTACTTC	-	TRBV2	TRBJ2-7	TRBD2
CSVEMGFGQALQETQYF	TGCAGCGTTGAGATGGGGTTTGGACAGGCCCTCCAAGAGACCCAGTACTTC	-	TRBV29-1	TRBJ2-5	TRBD1
CASSLGGQHHYEQYF	TGTGCCAGCAGCTTAGGGGGACAACACCACTACGAGCAGTACTTC	-	TRBV7-2	TRBJ2-7	-
CASSLDGQNYEQYF	TGTGCCAGCAGCTTGGATGGACAGAACTACGAGCAGTACTTC	-	TRBV5-4	TRBJ2-7	-
CASSVTGDPYNEQFF	TGTGCCAGCAGCGTTACAGGCGACCCCTACAATGAGCAGTTCTTC	-	TRBV9	TRBJ2-1	-
CASSLEPGRPTYEQYF	TGTGCCAGCAGCCTAGAGCCGGGAAGGCCGACCTACGAGCAGTACTTC	-	TRBV5-4	TRBJ2-7	-
CASSLAGEAYEQYF	TGTGCCAGCAGCCTTGCAGGGGAAGCCTACGAGCAGTACTTC	-	TRBV11-3	TRBJ2-7	-
CASSESPDSRNTEAFF	TGCGCCAGCAGTGAGTCCCCAGACAGCCGGAACACTGAAGCTTTCTTT	-	TRBV10-1	TRBJ1-1	-
CASSTGLDGEQFF	TGCGCCAGCAGCACGGGACTAGACGGTGAGCAGTTCTTC	once	TRBV5-1	TRBJ2-1	TRBD2
CASSFTGQGVNTEAFF	TGTGCCAGCAGCTTCACAGGACAGGGGGTGAACACTGAAGCTTTCTTT	few	TRBV5-4	TRBJ1-1	TRBD1
CASSSGQTNTGELFF	TGCGCCAGCAGCTCGGGACAGACGAACACCGGGGAGCTGTTTTTT	-	TRBV5-1	TRBJ2-2	TRBD1
CASSTDRANYGYTF	TGTGCCAGTAGTACCGACAGGGCCAACTATGGCTACACCTTC	once	TRBV19	TRBJ1-2	TRBD1
CASSRTGGTDTQYF	TGCGCCAGCAGCAGGACAGGGGGCACAGATACGCAGTATTTT	-	TRBV5-1	TRBJ2-3	TRBD1
CASSLNQPQHF	TGTGCCAGCAGTCTCAATCAGCCCCAGCATTTT	-	TRBV28	TRBJ1-5	-
CAWNSGTRSPLHF	TGTGCCTGGAATTCGGGGACAAGGTCACCCCTCCACTTT	-	TRBV30	TRBJ1-6	-
CASSQRVMNNEQFF	TGCGCCAGCAGCCAACGGGTAATGAACAATGAGCAGTTCTTC	-	TRBV4-1	TRBJ2-1	-
CAIRAGETGNEQYF	TGTGCCATCAGAGCGGGAGAAACGGGGAACGAGCAGTACTTC	once	TRBV10-3	TRBJ2-7	TRBD2
CASSMRSNQNYGYTF	TGTGCCAGTAGTATGAGGTCTAACCAGAACTATGGCTACACCTTC	-	TRBV19	TRBJ1-2	-
CAWSIPRGEQYF	TGTGCCTGGAGTATTCCACGGGGGGAGCAGTACTTC	-	TRBV30	TRBJ2-7	-
CASSLGRDYGYTF	TGTGCCAGCAGTTTGGGCCGCGACTATGGCTACACCTTC	once	TRBV6-5	TRBJ1-2	-
CASSSYLNTQYF	TGTGCCAGCAGCTCCTACCTAAATACGCAGTATTTT	-	TRBV11-2	TRBJ2-3	-
CASSDRRGRDTQYF	TGTGCCAGCAGTGATCGCCGGGGTAGGGATACGCAGTATTTT	-	TRBV2	TRBJ2-3	-
CASYRDRGNEQFF	TGTGCCAGTTACCGGGACAGGGGCAATGAGCAGTTCTTC	once	TRBV2	TRBJ2-1	TRBD1
CASSGTGVSYEQYF	TGCGCCAGCAGCGGGACAGGGGTCTCCTACGAGCAGTACTTC	-	TRBV5-1	TRBJ2-7	TRBD1
CASSQDTGTSGSGVTQYF	TGCGCCAGCAGCCAAGATACTGGGACTAGCGGGAGCGGAGTGACCCAGTACTTC	-	TRBV4-3	TRBJ2-5	TRBD2
CASSLLAGVSDTQYF	TGTGCCAGCAGCTTACTAGCGGGAGTCTCAGATACGCAGTATTTT	-	TRBV7-9	TRBJ2-3	TRBD2
CATNRRDEQYF	TGTGCCACCAACCGACGGGACGAGCAGTACTTC	-	TRBV10-3	TRBJ2-7	-
CASSPPLGAGGDRYEQYF	TGTGCCAGCAGCCCTCCCCTCGGGGCGGGAGGGGATCGGTACGAGCAGTACTTC	once	TRBV7-9	TRBJ2-7	TRBD2
CASSSAGGIQETQYF	TGTGCCAGCAGCTCAGCGGGAGGAATCCAAGAGACCCAGTACTTC	-	TRBV11-2	TRBJ2-5	TRBD2
CASSLVQGDYGYTF	TGTGCCAGCAGCTTAGTACAGGGTGACTATGGCTACACCTTC	once	TRBV7-2	TRBJ1-2	-
CASSQGLAGGPYNEQFF	TGCGCCAGCAGCCAAGGGCTAGCGGGAGGACCCTACAATGAGCAGTTCTTC	-	TRBV4-3	TRBJ2-1	TRBD2
CASSHSGGGGSYNEQFF	TGCGCCAGCAGCCACTCAGGCGGGGGTGGGTCCTACAATGAGCAGTTCTTC	-	TRBV4-1	TRBJ2-1	TRBD2
CASSFTGMYEQYF	TGTGCCAGCAGCTTCACAGGGATGTACGAGCAGTACTTC	-	TRBV7-2	TRBJ2-7	-
CASSTGQGAKNEQFF	TGTGCCAGTAGCACGGGACAGGGGGCGAAAAATGAGCAGTTCTTC	-	TRBV19	TRBJ2-1	TRBD1
CASVMTGNTEAFF	TGTGCCAGCGTTATGACGGGGAACACTGAAGCTTTCTTT	-	TRBV6-1	TRBJ1-1	-